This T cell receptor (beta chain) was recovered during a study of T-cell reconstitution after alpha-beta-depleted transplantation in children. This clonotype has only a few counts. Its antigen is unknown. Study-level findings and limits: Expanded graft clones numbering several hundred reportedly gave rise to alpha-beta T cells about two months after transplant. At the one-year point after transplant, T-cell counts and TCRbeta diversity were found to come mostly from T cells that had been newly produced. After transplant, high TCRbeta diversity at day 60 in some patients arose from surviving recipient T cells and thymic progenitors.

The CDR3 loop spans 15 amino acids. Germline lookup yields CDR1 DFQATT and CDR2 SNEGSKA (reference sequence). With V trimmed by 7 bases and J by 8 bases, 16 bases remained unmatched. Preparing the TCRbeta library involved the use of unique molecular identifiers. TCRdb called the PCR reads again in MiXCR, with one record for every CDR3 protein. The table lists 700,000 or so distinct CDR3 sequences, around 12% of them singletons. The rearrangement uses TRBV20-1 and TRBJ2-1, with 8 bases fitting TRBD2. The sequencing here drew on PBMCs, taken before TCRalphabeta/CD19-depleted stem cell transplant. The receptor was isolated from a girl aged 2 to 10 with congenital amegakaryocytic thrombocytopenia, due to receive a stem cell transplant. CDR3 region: CSGSRVTGREDEQFF. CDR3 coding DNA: TGCAGTGGCTCCCGCGTAACGGGGCGGGAGGATGAGCAGTTCTTC.